The sequence of this T cell receptor beta chain was determined in a study of blood T cell repertoires in COVID-19. Study details: The samples span acute and convalescent COVID-19 from the United States, Italy and Spain. PBMCs, B-cell-depleted T cells, or T cells were the source of the cDNA or gDNA that made up the material.

Germline CDR1 reads MNHEY; CDR2 reads SMNVEV (reference sequence). The V and J ends lost 2 bases and 1 base, in that order; junction bases with no gene match: 7. The CDR3 runs 17 residues. Original handling: Estimates of nucleated cell counts were drawn from the amplification of reference gene primers. Only in-frame clones appear in the TCRdb table, and some are missing; sequencing was by immunoSEQ multiplex PCR. Clonal size and the V and J genes are those of that table, whereas D and trimming came from the DNA. This repertoire shows more than 200,000 clones, 84% found once; its top ten account for over 9.5%.

V gene TRBV27 combines with J gene TRBJ2-3, with 9 bases aligning to TRBD2. Sequencing was carried out using peripheral blood. This receptor was obtained from an elderly woman with COVID-19, enrolled during active disease. This chain's CDR3 is CASSLVGRGGGTDTQYF. DNA for the CDR3: TGTGCCAGCAGTTTAGTGGGGCGGGGGGGCGGCACAGATACGCAGTATTTT.